A single sample gave rise to the 15 T cell receptor beta chains below, sequenced in a study of T cells in Graves' hyperthyroidism and ophthalmopathy. TCR beta CDR3 regions were amplified from RNA. The HTBI primer set was used in a first-round RT-PCR of the TCR CDR3. TCRdb redid the calling of the multiplex PCR reads with MiXCR, one entry per CDR3 protein. The profile covers a few hundred thousand distinct CDR3 sequences, with around 16% appearing a single time and approximately 7% taken by the ten largest. The specimen was blood. All receptors come from a woman aged 30 to 39 with Graves' hyperthyroidism.

This clonotype was seen at least ten times. V usage is TRBV7-2 and J usage is TRBJ2-1; 7 nucleotides agree with TRBD2. With 5 bases clipped from V and 8 bases from J, the junction kept 9 bases outside the gene matches. CDR1 is SGHTA and CDR2 is FQGNSA in the germline V gene. The CDR3 loop spans 14 amino acids. The CDR3 spells CASSHGLERDEQFF. The CDR3 region has the DNA TGTGCCAGCAGCCACGGACTAGAGCGCGATGAGCAGTTCTTC.

At least ten counts were recorded for this clonotype. The chain uses TRBV18 and TRBJ2-3; 8 positions agree with TRBD2. Germline loops: CDR1 KGHSH, CDR2 LQKENI. V lost 5 bases and J lost 4; bases outside the gene matches: 5. The CDR3 runs to 14 residues. CDR3 residues: CASSIAGGSDTQYF. The CDR3 nucleotides read TGTGCCAGCTCAATCGCGGGAGGATCAGATACGCAGTATTTT.

In this sample, this clonotype turned up once. V is TRBV10-3 and J is TRBJ2-1; D possibly corresponds to TRBD1 (5 bases). TRBJ2-7 explains the end of the DNA better; the J call may be wrong. The CDR3 runs to 15 residues. Germline V CDR1 and CDR2: ENHRY, SYGVKD. The CDR3 loop is CAISEVGVPYNEQYF. CDR3 bases: TGTGCCATCAGTGAGGTAGGGGTTCCCTACAATGAGCAGTACTTC.

This clonotype was seen more than once but under ten times. The CDR3 bases are TGTGCCAGCAGCTTTGGTCCGGCCTTACACTACGAGCAGTACTTC. Translating gives CASSFGPALHYEQYF. The chain is built from TRBV7-9 and TRBJ2-7, with D uncertain. The V and J ends lost 3 bases and 3 bases respectively, with 15 bases between them. The germline gives CDR1 SEHNR, CDR2 FQNEAQ (reference sequence). The CDR3 is made up of 15 amino acids.

This clonotype was counted only a few times. V usage is TRBV6-1 and J usage is TRBJ1-2; 7 bases match TRBD1. This CDR3 region has 15 residues. The V segment lost 5 bases and the J segment 3 bases; nucleotides outside the gene matches: 9. CDR1 MNHNS and CDR2 SASEGT come from the germline V gene. CDR3: CASSRQGVRDYGYTF. As DNA, the CDR3 is TGTGCCAGCAGTCGACAGGGAGTTCGCGACTATGGCTACACCTTC.

The chain has TRBV30 and TRBJ1-6; D not certain. Germline V CDR1 and CDR2: GTSNPN, SVGIG (reference sequence). This CDR3 has 14 residues. V shed 3 bases and J shed 4 bases, with 10 bases lying between them. CDR3 nucleotides: TGTGCCTGGAGCCGACAAGATTATAATTCACCCCTCCACTTT. Its translation is CAWSRQDYNSPLHF.

The genes are TRBV20-1 and TRBJ1-4, with D perhaps TRBD1 (5 bases). The CDR3 has 14 residues. Germline V gene data show CDR1 as DFQATT and CDR2 as SNEGSKA (reference sequence). V was clipped by 5 bases and J by 3 bases, with 13 bases between them. The CDR3 reads CSAGLGLANEKLFF. In DNA form, the CDR3 reads TGCAGTGCTGGGCTGGGACTAGCTAATGAAAAACTGTTTTTT.

In this sample, this clonotype turned up many times. CDR3 loop: CASTRELRSYNEQFF. The CDR3 nucleotides are TGTGCCAGCACCCGGGAATTAAGGTCCTACAATGAGCAGTTCTTC. The chain couples TRBV11-2 to TRBJ2-1, with D possibly TRBD2 on 5 matching bases. The V gene lost 7 bases and the J gene lost 1 base, with 14 bases spanning the gap. From germline, CDR1 is SGHAT and CDR2 FQNNGV. The CDR3 is 15 residues long.

This clonotype was recorded at least ten times. This CDR3 reads CASSLPRDSNEQFF. The CDR3, as DNA: TGTGCCAGCAGCCTCCCGCGGGATAGCAATGAGCAGTTCTTC. The chain couples TRBV3-1 to TRBJ2-1; D perhaps matches TRBD2 (6 bases). V was pared by 4 bases and J by 6 bases, with 13 bases between. Germline V lookup: CDR1 LGHDT, CDR2 YNNKEL (reference sequence). The CDR3 loop spans 14 amino acids.

The chain uses TRBV29-1 and TRBJ2-6, with D possibly matching TRBD1 (7 bases). The CDR3 has 14 residues. V was cut by 7 bases and J by 2 bases, with 12 bases left in between. The germline CDR1 and CDR2 sequences are SQVTM and ANQGSEA. This CDR3 is CSAQGGTGANVLTF. Here the CDR3 DNA reads TGCAGCGCCCAGGGGGGCACTGGGGCCAACGTCCTGACTTTC.

This clonotype was picked up one time. V and J are TRBV6-1 and TRBJ1-2; D is unresolved. The CDR3 has 12 residues. Germline V lookup: CDR1 MNHNS, CDR2 SASEGT. The V end lost 11 bases, the J end lost 5 bases, and 15 bases lay between the germline ends. The CDR3 nucleotides are TGTGCCTGCAACTTCGGTGGGTATGGCTACACCTTC. This gives the protein CACNFGGYGYTF.

This clonotype appeared many times. The J gene is TRBJ2-7, the V gene TRBV6-1; the match to TRBD1 covers 7 bases. CDR1 is MNHNS and CDR2 is SASEGT in the germline V gene. CDR3 length: 15 residues. The ends lost 6 bases at V and 3 bases at J; junction bases unmatched: 11. This chain's CDR3 is CASSSLTGTDYEQYF. The CDR3 DNA reads as TGTGCCAGCAGCTCACTGACCGGGACAGACTACGAGCAGTACTTC.

This clonotype was recorded many times. This chain's CDR3 is CASSLGGANTGELFF. CDR3 nucleotides: TGCGCCAGCAGCTTGGGCGGCGCGAACACCGGGGAGCTGTTTTTT. The chain recombines TRBV5-1 with TRBJ2-2, with no clear D. Trimming pared 0 bases from V and 0 bases from J, leaving 6 bases between. Germline V gives CDR1 SGHRS, CDR2 YFSETQ. The CDR3 is made up of 15 amino acids.

V is TRBV10-3 and J is TRBJ1-1; D not certain. V lost 5 bases and J 1 base, leaving 8 bases between the germline ends. The CDR3 runs 13 residues. The V gene's germline CDR1 is ENHRY and CDR2 SYGVKD. DNA for the CDR3: TGTGCCATCAGTTTTAAGCAGAACACTGAAGCTTTCTTT. Translating gives CAISFKQNTEAFF.

The V call is TRBV7-2, the J call TRBJ2-3; D gene unclear. The germline V gene has CDR1 SGHTA and CDR2 FQGNSA. The CDR3 covers 13 residues. V lost 2 bases, J lost 4 bases, and 7 bases lay in between. The CDR3 nucleotides are TGTGCCAGCAGCTTAAATGCCCCAGATACGCAGTATTTT. Translated: CASSLNAPDTQYF. Looking up the rest from reference TRBV7-2 and TRBJ2-3 gives the full variable domain: GAGVSQSPSNKVTEKGKDVELRCDPISGHTALYWYRQSLGQGLEFLIYFQGNSAPDKSGLPSDRFSAERTGGSVSTLTIQRTQQEDSAVYLCASSLNAPDTQYFGPGTRLTVL.